These 11 T cell receptor beta chains were all obtained from the same sample, sequenced in a study of control samples from healthy donors and cancer patients. TCRdb's table, derived via immunoSEQ multiplex PCR, lists solely in-frame clones and lacks some. The sample includes 130,000 or so clones, 70% to 90% of them seen just once. The sequenced material came from blood. The receptors stem from a man aged 60 to 75 in good health.

The rearrangement links TRBV28 to TRBJ1-4; D gene unclear. V was pared by 5 bases and J by 5 bases, with 9 bases between. The CDR3 extends over 13 amino acids. Per germline, CDR1 MDHEN and CDR2 SYDVKM. CDR3 sequence reads: CASSEAINEKLFF. The CDR3 DNA follows: TGTGCCAGCAGTGAGGCGATCAATGAAAAACTGTTTTTT.

The chain is built from TRBV5-1 and TRBJ2-2; TRBD2 matches at 9 bases. J was trimmed by 1 base and V by 1 base; bases with no gene match: 2. This CDR3 has 16 residues. Germline values: CDR1 SGHRS, CDR2 YFSETQ. In DNA, the CDR3 is TGCGCCAGCAGCTTGCCACTAGCGGGGAACACCGGGGAGCTGTTTTTT. Protein sequence: CASSLPLAGNTGELFF.

The chain carries TRBV7-2 and TRBJ2-7; 9 bases match TRBD1. The CDR3 sequence is 16 residues long. Germline CDR1 reads SGHTA; CDR2 reads FQGNSA. The junction had 15 bases not matched to a gene; V was cut back by 6 bases and J by 6 bases. CDR3 in amino acids: CASSSSIGTGLFEQYF. In DNA form, the CDR3 reads TGTGCCAGCAGTTCTTCTATCGGGACAGGGCTGTTCGAGCAGTACTTC.

This clone was seen just once. The rearrangement joins TRBV12-3 or TRBV12-4 to TRBJ1-3, with D uncertain. The CDR3 length is 13 residues. V was trimmed by 3 bases and J by 4 bases, leaving 7 bases between them. The CDR3 coding sequence is TGTGCCAGCAGTTTGGGAGAAGGAAACACCATATATTTT. Its translation: CASSLGEGNTIYF.

The rearrangement uses TRBV7-9 and TRBJ1-1; TRBD1 matches at 9 bases. In germline, CDR1 is SEHNR, CDR2 FQNEAQ (reference sequence). V shed 3 bases, J shed 1 base, and the junction held 3 bases outside the gene matches. This CDR3 comprises 15 residues. The CDR3 loop reads CASSLRQGENTEAFF. Here the CDR3 DNA reads TGTGCCAGCAGCTTGCGACAGGGGGAGAACACTGAAGCTTTCTTT.

The chain has TRBV2 and TRBJ1-1; a weak D match, TRBD1 (6 bases). This CDR3 spans 14 amino acids. Germline V lookup: CDR1 SNHLY, CDR2 FYNNEI. V dropped 4 bases and J dropped 2 bases, with 11 bases sitting between them. The DNA of the CDR3 is TGTGCCAGCAGTGTTAGGACAGCAAACACTGAAGCTTTCTTT. It codes for CASSVRTANTEAFF.

The V gene is TRBV5-1, the J gene TRBJ2-3; no definite D call. The V end was cut by 4 bases, the J end by 3 bases, with 18 bases between. The CDR3 extends over 16 amino acids. Germline lookup yields CDR1 SGHRS and CDR2 YFSETQ. The CDR3 coding sequence is TGCGCCAGCAGCCGATCGTCCCAAACACGAACAGATACGCAGTATTTT. Residues: CASSRSSQTRTDTQYF.

The chain couples TRBV9 to TRBJ2-1; D gene unclear. CDR3 length: 16 residues. In germline, CDR1 is SGDLS, CDR2 YYNGEE. Trimming cost V 0 bases and J 0 bases, with 10 bases left between them. The CDR3 loop reads CASSVDMDGSYNEQFF. As DNA, the CDR3 is TGTGCCAGCAGCGTAGATATGGACGGCTCCTACAATGAGCAGTTCTTC.

This chain joins TRBV15 and TRBJ1-1; D is possibly TRBD1 (5 bases). The CDR3 spans 14 residues. The V and J ends lost 0 bases and 6 bases respectively, with 11 bases between them. Germline CDR1 reads LNHNV; CDR2 reads YYDKDF (reference sequence). CDR3 residues: CATSRDGARAEAFF. As DNA, the CDR3 is TGTGCCACCAGCAGAGACGGGGCGAGGGCTGAAGCTTTCTTT.

The genes are TRBV19 and TRBJ2-4, with D unclear. The germline gives CDR1 LNHDA, CDR2 SQIVND (reference sequence). CDR3 length: 14 amino acids. V lost 9 bases and J 0 bases, leaving 12 bases between the germline ends. The CDR3 protein is CARRQIVAKNIQYF. The CDR3 coding sequence is TGTGCCAGGAGACAAATAGTAGCCAAAAACATTCAGTACTTC.

This chain joins TRBV18 and TRBJ1-2, with 10 bases identical to TRBD1. V lost 3 bases and J lost 6; bases outside the gene matches: 7. From germline, CDR1 is KGHSH and CDR2 LQKENI. This CDR3 contains 15 residues. CDR3 residues: CASSPLSGTGDGYTF. CDR3 in DNA: TGTGCCAGCTCACCTCTATCCGGGACAGGGGATGGCTACACCTTC.